Listed below are T cell receptor beta chains from one sample, sequenced in a study of shared clonotypes between healthy human individuals. Repertoires were generated with immunoSEQ multiplex PCR, while TCRdb's copy carries only in-frame clones and drops some. The sample lists roughly 2,000,000 clones, just over 90% occurring once. Sample: naive CD8+ T cells from PBMCs. These receptor sequences come from a man younger than 30 in good health. Some clones in this sample may be carry-over from other donors' samples. CDR3s include the opening cysteine and the closing phenylalanine or tryptophan. D genes are given only for firm matches. Clone size is shown for a subset of rows, as once, few, many or a class of expanded clone.

size: -; D: -; J: TRBJ2-7; V: TRBV5-1; CDR3: CASSLRGLSSYEQYF; DNA: TGCGCCAGCAGCTTGCGGGGTCTTAGCTCCTACGAGCAGTACTTC
size: -; D: TRBD2; J: TRBJ2-5; V: TRBV9; CDR3: CASSPSGSETQYF; DNA: TGTGCCAGCAGCCCTAGCGGGAGCGAGACCCAGTACTTC
size: -; D: -; J: TRBJ2-7; V: TRBV29-1; CDR3: CSVVGGIPTYEQYF; DNA: TGCAGCGTTGTTGGGGGAATCCCAACCTACGAGCAGTACTTC
size: -; D: TRBD1; J: TRBJ2-1; V: TRBV27; CDR3: CASRLTGTGNNEQFF; DNA: TGTGCCAGCAGATTAACCGGGACAGGGAACAATGAGCAGTTCTTC
size: -; D: -; J: TRBJ2-7; V: TRBV30; CDR3: CAWSPPAPAYEQYF; DNA: TGTGCCTGGAGCCCGCCCGCGCCAGCCTACGAGCAGTACTTC
size: -; D: TRBD1; J: TRBJ1-1; V: TRBV19; CDR3: CASSPWTGNTEAFF; DNA: TGTGCCAGTAGTCCTTGGACAGGAAACACTGAAGCTTTCTTT
size: -; D: -; J: TRBJ2-2; V: TRBV11-2; CDR3: CASSFLEGTGELFF; DNA: TGTGCCAGCAGCTTTTTGGAGGGCACCGGGGAGCTGTTTTTT
size: -; D: TRBD1; J: TRBJ2-7; V: TRBV19; CDR3: CAGSAPGQGSQSYEQYF; DNA: TGTGCCGGTAGTGCGCCGGGACAGGGGTCACAATCCTACGAGCAGTACTTC
size: -; D: -; J: TRBJ1-2; V: TRBV6-5; CDR3: CASSISGANIYTF; DNA: TGTGCCAGCTCTATATCAGGGGCTAATATCTACACCTTC
size: -; D: TRBD2; J: TRBJ2-1; V: TRBV2; CDR3: CASIPGLAGWNEQFF; DNA: TGTGCCAGCATCCCGGGACTAGCGGGATGGAATGAGCAGTTCTTC
size: -; D: -; J: TRBJ2-5; V: TRBV27; CDR3: CASSRRGGLDQYF; DNA: TGTGCCAGCAGCCGCAGGGGGGGTTTGGACCAGTACTTC
size: once; D: -; J: TRBJ2-7; V: TRBV29-1; CDR3: CSVWGQGPTEQYF; DNA: TGCAGCGTGTGGGGGCAGGGGCCGACCGAGCAGTACTTC
size: -; D: TRBD1; J: TRBJ2-5; V: TRBV5-1; CDR3: CASSARDRTTETQYF; DNA: TGCGCCAGCAGCGCCCGGGACAGGACAACGGAGACCCAGTACTTC
size: -; D: -; J: TRBJ1-4; V: TRBV7-9; CDR3: CASSRGAADNEKLFF; DNA: TGTGCCAGCAGCCGCGGGGCAGCAGATAATGAAAAACTGTTTTTT
size: -; D: TRBD2; J: TRBJ2-7; V: TRBV27; CDR3: CASSISGRALYEQYF; DNA: TGTGCCAGCAGTATTAGCGGGAGGGCTCTCTACGAGCAGTACTTC
size: -; D: TRBD2; J: TRBJ2-3; V: TRBV7-6; CDR3: CASSQLGKKNVAGATDTQYF; DNA: TGTGCCAGCAGCCAGTTAGGCAAAAAGAACGTAGCGGGAGCCACAGATACGCAGTATTTT
size: -; D: TRBD1; J: TRBJ2-2; V: TRBV27; CDR3: CASSLTRGQAGELFF; DNA: TGTGCCAGCAGTTTAACCAGGGGGCAGGCCGGGGAGCTGTTTTTT
size: -; D: TRBD1; J: TRBJ1-1; V: TRBV6-1; CDR3: CASSEATGGVGNTEAFF; DNA: TGTGCCAGCAGTGAAGCGACAGGGGGCGTGGGGAACACTGAAGCTTTCTTT
size: -; D: -; J: TRBJ2-3; V: TRBV28; CDR3: CASSFEGSTDTQYF; DNA: TGTGCCAGCAGTTTCGAGGGTTCTACAGATACGCAGTATTTT
size: once; D: TRBD2; J: TRBJ2-4; V: TRBV11-2; CDR3: CASSSREAVAKNIQYF; DNA: TGTGCCAGCAGCTCCCGGGAGGCGGTGGCCAAAAACATTCAGTACTTC
size: -; D: -; J: TRBJ1-2; V: TRBV6-1; CDR3: CASDDGGGYTF; DNA: TGTGCCAGCGATGACGGCGGGGGCTACACCTTC
size: -; D: -; J: TRBJ2-3; V: TRBV19; CDR3: CASSLQTFTSTDTQYF; DNA: TGTGCCAGTAGTCTACAGACCTTCACTAGCACAGATACGCAGTATTTT
size: -; D: -; J: TRBJ2-3; V: TRBV4-2; CDR3: CASSVRSDTQYF; DNA: TGTGCCAGCAGCGTGCGGTCAGATACGCAGTATTTT
size: -; D: -; J: TRBJ1-5; V: TRBV7-8; CDR3: CASSPGGGNQPQHF; DNA: TGTGCCAGCAGCCCCGGGGGCGGCAATCAGCCCCAGCATTTT
size: -; D: TRBD1; J: TRBJ2-7; V: TRBV28; CDR3: CASTKGAGEQYF; DNA: TGTGCCAGCACCAAGGGGGCCGGCGAGCAGTACTTC
size: -; D: -; J: TRBJ2-2; V: TRBV7-3; CDR3: CASSFTSTGELFF; DNA: TGTGCCAGCAGCTTCACGAGTACCGGGGAGCTGTTTTTT
size: -; D: -; J: TRBJ2-7; V: TRBV5-8; CDR3: CASSLPYGLTYEQYF; DNA: TGTGCCAGCAGCTTGCCTTACGGACTTACCTACGAGCAGTACTTC
size: -; D: -; J: TRBJ1-5; V: TRBV6-6; CDR3: CASSHAPRGNQPQHF; DNA: TGTGCCAGCAGCCACGCACCTAGAGGCAATCAGCCCCAGCATTTT
size: -; D: -; J: TRBJ2-2; V: TRBV28; CDR3: CASSFSYYTGELFF; DNA: TGTGCCAGCAGTTTTAGCTACTACACCGGGGAGCTGTTTTTT
size: -; D: TRBD2; J: TRBJ2-7; V: TRBV19; CDR3: CASTPSAGGNYEQYF; DNA: TGTGCCAGTACCCCCTCGGCGGGAGGTAACTACGAGCAGTACTTC
size: -; D: -; J: TRBJ1-3; V: TRBV2; CDR3: CASSEASEGSGNTIYF; DNA: TGTGCCAGCAGTGAAGCCAGTGAGGGATCTGGAAACACCATATATTTT
size: -; D: -; J: TRBJ2-2; V: TRBV27; CDR3: CAIPLGLLNTGELFF; DNA: TGTGCCATCCCGTTGGGGCTTCTCAACACCGGGGAGCTGTTTTTT
size: -; D: -; J: TRBJ2-2; V: TRBV19; CDR3: CAGPRAENTGELFF; DNA: TGTGCCGGGCCTCGTGCAGAGAACACCGGGGAGCTGTTTTTT
size: -; D: TRBD2; J: TRBJ2-1; V: TRBV28; CDR3: CASSWGTSGIYNEQFF; DNA: TGTGCCAGCAGTTGGGGAACTAGCGGGATCTACAATGAGCAGTTCTTC
size: -; D: -; J: TRBJ2-3; V: TRBV5-4; CDR3: CASSPASPDTQYF; DNA: TGTGCCAGCAGCCCAGCGAGCCCAGATACGCAGTATTTT
size: once; D: -; J: TRBJ2-5; V: TRBV30; CDR3: CAWTSGEETQYF; DNA: TGTGCCTGGACGTCCGGGGAAGAGACCCAGTACTTC
size: -; D: -; J: TRBJ2-1; V: TRBV5-1; CDR3: CASSLAPVNEQFF; DNA: TGCGCCAGCAGCTTGGCCCCCGTGAATGAGCAGTTCTTC
size: -; D: -; J: TRBJ2-2; V: TRBV19; CDR3: CASSISVRETGELFF; DNA: TGTGCCAGTAGTATTTCAGTAAGGGAGACCGGGGAGCTGTTTTTT
size: -; D: TRBD1; J: TRBJ2-5; V: TRBV27; CDR3: CASSPGPGQGVLGQETQYF; DNA: TGTGCCAGCAGTCCTGGGCCGGGACAGGGGGTTCTCGGCCAAGAGACCCAGTACTTC
size: few; D: -; J: TRBJ1-5; V: TRBV21-1; CDR3: CARTMQVNQPQHF; DNA: TGTGCCCGAACAATGCAAGTCAATCAGCCCCAGCATTTT
size: once; D: -; J: TRBJ2-7; V: TRBV28; CDR3: CASSFEHSPVSQYEQYF; DNA: TGTGCCAGCAGTTTTGAACATTCCCCTGTTTCGCAGTACGAGCAGTACTTC
size: -; D: -; J: TRBJ2-1; V: TRBV7-9; CDR3: CASSPRDIYNEQFF; DNA: TGTGCCAGCAGCCCCCGGGACATATACAATGAGCAGTTCTTC
size: -; D: -; J: TRBJ2-1; V: TRBV11-2; CDR3: CASSLVLTTYNEQFF; DNA: TGTGCCAGCAGCTTAGTCCTAACTACCTACAATGAGCAGTTCTTC
size: -; D: -; J: TRBJ2-1; V: TRBV5-1; CDR3: CASSLVGSEQFF; DNA: TGCGCCAGCAGCCTTGTGGGGTCTGAGCAGTTCTTC
size: -; D: -; J: TRBJ1-2; V: TRBV12-2; CDR3: CASRLGGSGYGYTF; DNA: TGTGCAAGTCGCTTAGGGGGTTCGGGCTATGGCTACACCTTC